The 3 T cell receptor beta chains below were found in one sample sequenced in a study of blood T cell repertoires in COVID-19 (TCRdb year 2020). The library came from the immunoSEQ multiplex PCR assay. Entries here come from immuneACCESS through TCRdb and include only in-frame sequences with V and J called. Some clones fail to appear in such tables; in the studies checked, an unresolved V gene covers under half of the shortfall, and the cause of the remainder is unknown. This sample comprises about 360,000 clones, roughly 86% of them detected only once. The ten largest make up roughly 2% of the sample. The sequencing input was PBMCs or T cells enriched from blood (not recorded which). These receptors all come from a woman aged 40-49 years with acute COVID-19.

This clone appeared a single time. The chain joins TRBV9 to TRBJ2-2; 10 nucleotides match TRBD1. The CDR3 extends over 15 amino acids. CDR1 is SGDLS and CDR2 is YYNGEE in the germline V gene. V trimming: 4 bases; J trimming: 4 bases; junction bases outside the gene matches: 4. The CDR3 DNA follows: TGTGCCAGCAGCACACGGACAGGGGGCACCGGGGAGCTGTTTTTT. Amino acid sequence: CASSTRTGGTGELFF.

This rearrangement joins TRBV7-2 to TRBJ1-3; D is uncertain. Germline values: CDR1 SGHTA, CDR2 FQGNSA. The CDR3 has 15 amino acids. V was clipped by 1 base and J by 2 bases, with 9 bases between them. The CDR3 DNA is TGTGCCAGCAGCTTAGTCCATGGGCCTGGAAACACCATATATTTT. This sequence encodes CASSLVHGPGNTIYF.

Notes on this clone: The sample contains more than one DNA sequence encoding this CDR3. The chain uses TRBV5-1 and TRBJ1-1, with D possibly matching TRBD1 (5 bases). This CDR3 is 13 amino acids long. From germline, CDR1 is SGHRS and CDR2 YFSETQ. Trimming cost V 2 bases and J 2 bases, with 7 bases left between them. CDR3 coding DNA: TGCGCCAGCAGCTTAGACAGTAACACTGAAGCTTTCTTT. Protein sequence: CASSLDSNTEAFF.